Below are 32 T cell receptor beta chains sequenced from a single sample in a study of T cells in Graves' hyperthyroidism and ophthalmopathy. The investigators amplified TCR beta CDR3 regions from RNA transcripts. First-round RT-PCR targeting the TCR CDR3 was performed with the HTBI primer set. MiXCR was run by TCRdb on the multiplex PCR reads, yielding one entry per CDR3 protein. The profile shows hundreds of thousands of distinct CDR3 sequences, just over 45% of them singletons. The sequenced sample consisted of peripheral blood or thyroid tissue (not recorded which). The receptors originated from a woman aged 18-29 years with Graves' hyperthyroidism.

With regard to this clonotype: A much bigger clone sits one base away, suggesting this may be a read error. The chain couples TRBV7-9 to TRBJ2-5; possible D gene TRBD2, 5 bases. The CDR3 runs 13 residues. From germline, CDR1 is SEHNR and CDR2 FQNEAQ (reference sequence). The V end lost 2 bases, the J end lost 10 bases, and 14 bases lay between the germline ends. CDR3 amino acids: CASSLYREMIQYF. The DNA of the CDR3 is TGTGCCAGCAGCTTATACCGGGAAATGATCCAGTACTTC.

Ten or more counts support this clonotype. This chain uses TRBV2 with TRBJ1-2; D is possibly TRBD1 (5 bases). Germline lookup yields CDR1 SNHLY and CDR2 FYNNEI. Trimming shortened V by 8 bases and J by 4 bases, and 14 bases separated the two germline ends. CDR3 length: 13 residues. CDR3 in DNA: TGTGCCAGCGGGTTCGGGGCTGGCTATGGCTACACCTTC. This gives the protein CASGFGAGYGYTF.

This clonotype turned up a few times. The DNA of the CDR3 is TGTGCCAGCAGCTTACTGTCGGACCTCGAAGAAGCTTTCTTT. This sequence encodes CASSLLSDLEEAFF. V gene TRBV7-6 combines with J gene TRBJ1-1; D uncertain. The CDR3 runs 14 residues. Germline loops: CDR1 SGHVS, CDR2 FNYEAQ. Trimming took 2 bases from V and 8 from J, leaving 15 bases between them.

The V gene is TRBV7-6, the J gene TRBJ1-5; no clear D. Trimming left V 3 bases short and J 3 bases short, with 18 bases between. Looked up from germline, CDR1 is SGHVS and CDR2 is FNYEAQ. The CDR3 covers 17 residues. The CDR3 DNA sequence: TGTGCCAGCAGCTTGCGGGCTTCTCCAACGTTCAATCAGCCCCAGCATTTT. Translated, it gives CASSLRASPTFNQPQHF. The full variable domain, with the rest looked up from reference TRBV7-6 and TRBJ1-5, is GAGVSQSPRYKVTKRGQDVALRCDPISGHVSLYWYRQALGQGPEFLTYFNYEAQQDKSGLPNDRFSAERPEGSISTLTIQRTEQRDSAMYRCASSLRASPTFNQPQHFGDGTRLSIL.

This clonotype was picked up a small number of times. In DNA form, the CDR3 reads TGCAGTGCTAGGGCTAGGACAGACTACTATGGCTACACCTTC. Translated: CSARARTDYYGYTF. V is TRBV20-1 and J is TRBJ1-2; D is perhaps TRBD1 (6 bases). Germline-derived CDR1 and CDR2 are DFQATT and SNEGSKA (reference sequence). V was shortened by 3 bases and J by 3 bases, with 14 bases between the two germline ends. The CDR3 loop spans 14 amino acids.

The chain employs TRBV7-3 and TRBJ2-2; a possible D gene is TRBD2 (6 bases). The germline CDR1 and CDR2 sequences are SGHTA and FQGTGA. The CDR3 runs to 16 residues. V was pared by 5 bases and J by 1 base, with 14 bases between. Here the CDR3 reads CASSRGGPMNTGELFF. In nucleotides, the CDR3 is TGTGCCAGCAGCCGAGGAGGGCCTATGAACACCGGGGAGCTGTTTTTT.

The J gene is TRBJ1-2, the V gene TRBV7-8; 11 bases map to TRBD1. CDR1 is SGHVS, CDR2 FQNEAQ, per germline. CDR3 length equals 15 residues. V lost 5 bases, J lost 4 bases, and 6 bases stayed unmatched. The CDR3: CASSLYGTGGYGYTF. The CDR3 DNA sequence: TGTGCCAGCAGCCTGTACGGGACAGGGGGCTATGGCTACACCTTC.

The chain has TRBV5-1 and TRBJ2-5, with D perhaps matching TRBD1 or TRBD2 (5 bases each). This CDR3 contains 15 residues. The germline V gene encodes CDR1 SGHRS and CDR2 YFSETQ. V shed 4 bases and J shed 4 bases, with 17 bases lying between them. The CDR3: CASSRAGTPRETQYF. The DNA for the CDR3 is TGCGCCAGCAGCAGAGCCGGGACCCCACGAGAGACCCAGTACTTC.

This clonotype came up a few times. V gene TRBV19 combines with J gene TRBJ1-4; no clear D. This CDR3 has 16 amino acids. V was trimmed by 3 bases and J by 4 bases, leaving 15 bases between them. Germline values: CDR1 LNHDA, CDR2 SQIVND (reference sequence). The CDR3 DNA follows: TGTGCCAGTAGTATGGACCGGATAGTCCTTAATGAAAAACTGTTTTTT. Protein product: CASSMDRIVLNEKLFF.

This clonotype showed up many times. Here the CDR3 DNA reads TGTGCCACAAGACTAGCGGGAGTTCACACCGGGGAGCTGTTTTTT. Its translation is CATRLAGVHTGELFF. The chain couples TRBV15 to TRBJ2-2; 12 nucleotides line up with TRBD2. J was trimmed by 3 bases and V by 9 bases; bases with no gene match: 5. The CDR3 totals 15 residues. CDR1 is LNHNV and CDR2 is YYDKDF in the germline V gene (reference sequence).

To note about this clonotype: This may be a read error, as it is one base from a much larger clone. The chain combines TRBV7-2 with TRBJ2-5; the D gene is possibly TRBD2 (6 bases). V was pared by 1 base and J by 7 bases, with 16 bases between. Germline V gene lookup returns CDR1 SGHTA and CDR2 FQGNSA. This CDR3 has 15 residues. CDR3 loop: CASSLVPALGGTQYF. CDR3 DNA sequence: TGTGCCAGCAGCTTAGTTCCTGCCCTGGGAGGGACCCAGTACTTC.

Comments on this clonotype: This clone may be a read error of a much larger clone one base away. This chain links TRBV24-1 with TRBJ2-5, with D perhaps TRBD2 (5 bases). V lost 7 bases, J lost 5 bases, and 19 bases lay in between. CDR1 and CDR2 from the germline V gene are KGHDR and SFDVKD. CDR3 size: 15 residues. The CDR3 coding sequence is TGTGCCACCAGCGATAGGTTATCTCGAGGGGAGACCCAGTACTTC. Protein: CATSDRLSRGETQYF.

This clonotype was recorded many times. Written as DNA, the CDR3 is TGTGCCACTTCCGGGACAGGGGACACCATATATTTT. It encodes CATSGTGDTIYF. The chain is built from TRBV24-1 and TRBJ1-3, with 10 nucleotides matching TRBD1. CDR3 length: 12 amino acids. Unmatched junction bases numbered 4, after V lost 10 bases and J lost 8 bases. From germline, CDR1 is KGHDR and CDR2 SFDVKD.

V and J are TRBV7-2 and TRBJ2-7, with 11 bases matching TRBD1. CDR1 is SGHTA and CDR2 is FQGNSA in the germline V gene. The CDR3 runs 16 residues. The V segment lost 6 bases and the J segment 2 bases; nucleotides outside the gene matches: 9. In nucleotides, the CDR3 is TGTGCCAGCAGGAGAAATCTGGGACAGGGGGCCTACGAGCAGTACTTC. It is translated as CASRRNLGQGAYEQYF.

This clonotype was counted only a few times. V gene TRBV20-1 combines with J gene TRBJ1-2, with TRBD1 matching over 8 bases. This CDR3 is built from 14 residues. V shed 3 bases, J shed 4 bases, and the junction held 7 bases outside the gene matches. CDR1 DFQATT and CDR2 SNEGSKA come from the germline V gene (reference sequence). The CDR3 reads CSARAGTGIYGYTF. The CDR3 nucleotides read TGCAGTGCTAGGGCCGGGACAGGAATCTATGGCTACACCTTC.

This chain's CDR3 is CASSLGQLDQPQHF. The DNA for the CDR3 is TGTGCCAGCAGCTTAGGACAGTTAGATCAGCCCCAGCATTTT. J is TRBJ1-5 and V is TRBV7-2, with a tentative D call TRBD1 (5 bases). V was clipped by 1 base and J by 5 bases, with 9 bases between them. CDR1 is SGHTA and CDR2 is FQGNSA in the germline V gene. This CDR3 has 14 amino acids.

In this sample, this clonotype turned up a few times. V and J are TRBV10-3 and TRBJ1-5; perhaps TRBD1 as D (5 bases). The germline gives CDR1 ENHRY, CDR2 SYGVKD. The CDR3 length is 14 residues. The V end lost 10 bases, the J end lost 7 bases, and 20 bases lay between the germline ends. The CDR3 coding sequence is TGTGCCAGCAGCCCTCAGGGAGGAAGGCAGCCCCAGCATTTT. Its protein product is CASSPQGGRQPQHF.

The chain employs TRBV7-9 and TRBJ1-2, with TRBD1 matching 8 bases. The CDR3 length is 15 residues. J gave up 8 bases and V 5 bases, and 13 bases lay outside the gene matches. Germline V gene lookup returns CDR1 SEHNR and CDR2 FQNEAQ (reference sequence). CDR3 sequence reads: CASSRGTGETEGYTF. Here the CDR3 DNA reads TGTGCCAGCAGCCGCGGGACAGGAGAGACGGAAGGCTACACCTTC.

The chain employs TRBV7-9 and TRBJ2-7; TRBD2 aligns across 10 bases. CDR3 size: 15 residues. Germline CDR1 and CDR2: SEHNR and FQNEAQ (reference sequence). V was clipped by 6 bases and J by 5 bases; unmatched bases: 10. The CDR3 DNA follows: TGTGCCAGCAGTTCCATACTAGCGGGATTAGACGAGCAGTACTTC. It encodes CASSSILAGLDEQYF.

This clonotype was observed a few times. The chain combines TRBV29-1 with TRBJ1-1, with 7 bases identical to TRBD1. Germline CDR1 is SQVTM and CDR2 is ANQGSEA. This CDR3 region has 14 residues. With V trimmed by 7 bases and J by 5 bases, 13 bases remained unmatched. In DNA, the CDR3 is TGCAGCGGATCGGGGAGGGGGCGACGGACTGAAGCTTTCTTT. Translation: CSGSGRGRRTEAFF.

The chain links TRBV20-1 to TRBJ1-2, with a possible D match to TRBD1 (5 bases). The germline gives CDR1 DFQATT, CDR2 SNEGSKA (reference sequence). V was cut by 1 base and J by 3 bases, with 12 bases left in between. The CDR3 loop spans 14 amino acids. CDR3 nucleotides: TGCAGTGCTAGAGGGGGCCTAGGGGACTATGGCTACACCTTC. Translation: CSARGGLGDYGYTF.

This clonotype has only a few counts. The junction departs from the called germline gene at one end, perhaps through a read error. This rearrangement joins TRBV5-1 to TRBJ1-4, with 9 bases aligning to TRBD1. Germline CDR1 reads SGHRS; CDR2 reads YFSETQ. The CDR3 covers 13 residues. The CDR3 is CASSLEDRGGLFF. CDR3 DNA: TGTGCCAGCAGCTTGGAGGACAGGGGAGGGCTGTTTTTT.

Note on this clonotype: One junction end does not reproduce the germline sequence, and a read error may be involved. The CDR3 coding sequence is TGTGCCAACAGCCCCGACGGAAAAGAGACCCAGTACTTC. Encoded protein: CANSPDGKETQYF. The chain recombines TRBV7-6 with TRBJ2-5; D is undetermined. The CDR3 spans 13 residues. Germline-derived CDR1 and CDR2 are SGHVS and FNYEAQ.

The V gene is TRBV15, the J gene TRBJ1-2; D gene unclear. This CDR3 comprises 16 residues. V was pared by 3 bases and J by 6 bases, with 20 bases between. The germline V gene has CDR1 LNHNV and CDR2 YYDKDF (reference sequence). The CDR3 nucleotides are TGTGCCACCAGCAGTTTATCGCAGGTCCCGTTTGATGGCTACACCTTC. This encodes CATSSLSQVPFDGYTF.

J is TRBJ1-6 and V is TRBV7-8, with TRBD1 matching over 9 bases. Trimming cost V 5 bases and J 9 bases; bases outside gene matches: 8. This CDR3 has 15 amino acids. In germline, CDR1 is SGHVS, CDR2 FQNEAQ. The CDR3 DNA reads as TGTGCCAGCAGCCCCCTCGGACAGGGGACTTCACCCCTCCACTTT. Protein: CASSPLGQGTSPLHF.

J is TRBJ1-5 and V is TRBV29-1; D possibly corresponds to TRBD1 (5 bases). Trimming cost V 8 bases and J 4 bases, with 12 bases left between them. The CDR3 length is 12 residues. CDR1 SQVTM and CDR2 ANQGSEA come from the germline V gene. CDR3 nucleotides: TGCAGCTTAAGGGGACCGAATCAGCCCCAGCATTTT. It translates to CSLRGPNQPQHF.

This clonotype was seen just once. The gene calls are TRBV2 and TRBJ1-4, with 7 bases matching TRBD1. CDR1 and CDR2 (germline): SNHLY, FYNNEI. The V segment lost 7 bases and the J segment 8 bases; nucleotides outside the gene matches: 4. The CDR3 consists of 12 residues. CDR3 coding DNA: TGTGCCAGCATAGGACAGGCGGAAAAACTGTTTTTT. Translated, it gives CASIGQAEKLFF.

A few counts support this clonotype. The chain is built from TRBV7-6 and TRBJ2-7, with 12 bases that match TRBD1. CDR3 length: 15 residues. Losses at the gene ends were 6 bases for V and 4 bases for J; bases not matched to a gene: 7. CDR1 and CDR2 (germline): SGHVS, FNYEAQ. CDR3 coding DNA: TGTGCCAGCAGTGAATTGGGACAGGGGGCTTACGAGCAGTACTTC. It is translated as CASSELGQGAYEQYF.

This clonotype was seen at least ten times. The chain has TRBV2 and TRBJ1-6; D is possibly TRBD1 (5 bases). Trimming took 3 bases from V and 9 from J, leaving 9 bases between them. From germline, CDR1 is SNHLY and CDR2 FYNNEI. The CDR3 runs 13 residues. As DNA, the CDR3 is TGTGCCAGCAGTGACGGGGGAACTTCACCCCTCCACTTT. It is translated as CASSDGGTSPLHF.

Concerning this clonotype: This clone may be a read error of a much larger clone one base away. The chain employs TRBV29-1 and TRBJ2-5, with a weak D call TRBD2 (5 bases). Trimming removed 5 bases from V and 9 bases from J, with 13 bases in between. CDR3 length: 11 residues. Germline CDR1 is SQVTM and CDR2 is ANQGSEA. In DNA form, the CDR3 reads TGCAGCGTTCCAGAACCGGAGGCCCAGTACTTC. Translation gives CSVPEPEAQYF.

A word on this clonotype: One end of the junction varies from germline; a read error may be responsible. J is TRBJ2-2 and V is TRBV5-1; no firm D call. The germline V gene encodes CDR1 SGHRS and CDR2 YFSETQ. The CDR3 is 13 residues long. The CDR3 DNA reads TGCGCCGGCAGCCCCACTACCACCGGGGAGCTGTTTTTT. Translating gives CAGSPTTTGELFF.

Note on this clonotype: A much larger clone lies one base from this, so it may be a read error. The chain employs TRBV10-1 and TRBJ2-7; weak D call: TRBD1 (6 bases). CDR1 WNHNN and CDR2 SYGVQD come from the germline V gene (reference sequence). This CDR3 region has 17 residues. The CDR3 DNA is TGCGCCAGCAGTGAGTCGATGGCTTGGGACACATCCTCCGAGCAGTACTTC. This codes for CASSESMAWDTSSEQYF.